The sequence of this T cell receptor beta chain was determined in a study of cytomegalovirus exposure and HLA in healthy donors. Researchers ran the PCR with 60 Vbeta and 13 Jbeta primers. This table comes from immunoSEQ multiplex PCR, and its TCRdb copy is limited to in-frame clones, with some not included. Here the sample spans 85,000 to 110,000 clones, almost 80% being singletons. Losses at the gene ends were 7 bases for V and 1 base for J; bases not matched to a gene: 4. The CDR3 length is 14 residues. Germline CDR1 reads ENHRY; CDR2 reads SYGVKD. This chain links TRBV10-3 with TRBJ1-1; 9 nucleotides align to TRBD1. This clonotype was sampled from a man aged 50 or older in good health and CMV-seropositive. Sequences were obtained from PBMCs. This CDR3 is CAITPGQGNTEAFF. CDR3 nucleotide sequence: TGTGCCATCACTCCGGGACAGGGGAACACTGAAGCTTTCTTT.